The 31 T cell receptor beta chains reported below all come from one sample, sequenced in a study of T cell repertoires in cytomegalovirus infection. MiXCR was run by TCRdb on the reads, yielding one entry per CDR3 protein. Here the sample spans around 450,000 distinct CDR3 sequences, roughly a third being singletons. Sequencing was performed on PBMCs. These receptors originate from a human donor in good health (CMV status not recorded). Some clones in this sample may be carry-over from other donors' samples.

The gene calls are TRBV2 and TRBJ2-7, with D possibly matching TRBD1 (6 bases). The CDR3 has 15 residues. CDR1 SNHLY and CDR2 FYNNEI come from the germline V gene. Between the trimmed V and J ends, which lost 4 bases and 1 base, there was a span of 14 bases. The CDR3 here is CASSAWAGDSYEQYF. CDR3 coding DNA: TGTGCCAGCAGTGCTTGGGCAGGGGATTCCTACGAGCAGTACTTC.

The chain is built from TRBV28 and TRBJ2-5; D is undetermined. CDR3 length: 14 amino acids. V was cut by 2 bases and J by 5 bases, with 12 bases left in between. From germline, CDR1 is MDHEN and CDR2 SYDVKM. CDR3 sequence (DNA): TGTGCCAGCAGTTTAGATAGGGTTCTGGAGACCCAGTACTTC. As protein: CASSLDRVLETQYF.

Only a few counts were recorded for this clonotype. The chain links TRBV20-1 to TRBJ2-1; TRBD2 agrees at 8 bases. V trimming: 1 base; J trimming: 4 bases; junction bases outside the gene matches: 15. Germline values: CDR1 DFQATT, CDR2 SNEGSKA (reference sequence). This CDR3 is built from 18 residues. The CDR3 loop reads CSARAQNLAGGRYNEQFF. Here the CDR3 DNA reads TGCAGTGCTAGAGCCCAGAATTTGGCGGGGGGACGGTACAATGAGCAGTTCTTC.

This clonotype was seen more than once but under ten times. The genes are TRBV20-1 and TRBJ2-3; D is unresolved. Between the trimmed V and J ends, which lost 1 base and 2 bases, there was a span of 10 bases. CDR3 size: 14 residues. Germline V gives CDR1 DFQATT, CDR2 SNEGSKA (reference sequence). In DNA, the CDR3 is TGCAGTGCTAGAGTGGTGGGCTTCACAGATACGCAGTATTTT. Its translation is CSARVVGFTDTQYF.

The rearrangement uses TRBV20-1 and TRBJ1-1; D remains ambiguous. V gave up 6 bases and J gave up 12 bases, with 29 bases separating them. Germline V lookup: CDR1 DFQATT, CDR2 SNEGSKA (reference sequence). This CDR3 has 15 residues. CDR3 protein: CSAQPPALRDPGSFF. The CDR3 DNA reads as TGCAGTGCCCAACCCCCGGCGCTGAGGGATCCTGGTTCTTTCTTT.

This clonotype was observed at least ten times. This chain connects TRBV11-2 to TRBJ2-1; no firm D call. Germline CDR1 and CDR2: SGHAT and FQNNGV. V was cut by 1 base and J by 1 base, with 5 bases left in between. The CDR3 extends over 14 amino acids. CDR3 amino acids: CASSLVISYNEQFF. CDR3 bases: TGTGCCAGCAGCTTAGTTATATCCTACAATGAGCAGTTCTTC. The whole variable domain, filled in from reference TRBV11-2 and TRBJ2-1, reads EAGVAQSPRYKIIEKRQSVAFWCNPISGHATLYWYQQILGQGPKLLIQFQNNGVVDDSQLPKDRFSAERLKGVDSTLKIQPAKLEDSAVYLCASSLVISYNEQFFGPGTRLTVL.

This chain joins TRBV12-3 or TRBV12-4 and TRBJ1-6; 9 positions match TRBD1. This CDR3 is built from 15 residues. The V and J ends lost 6 bases and 9 bases, in that order; junction bases with no gene match: 9. The CDR3, as DNA: TGTGCCAGCAGGGGGACAGGGAAACTTGGTTCACCCCTCCACTTT. This translates into CASRGTGKLGSPLHF.

With respect to this clonotype: This may arise from a read error, as a much more abundant clone is one base away. This chain connects TRBV7-2 to TRBJ1-4, with D tentatively TRBD1 (5 bases). CDR3 length equals 18 residues. Per germline, CDR1 SGHTA and CDR2 FQGNSA. V dropped 5 bases and J dropped 8 bases, with 27 bases sitting between them. The CDR3 DNA reads as TGTACCAGCAGCATATCAGCGGGACTGACCACGGCGGGGGAAAAACTGTTTTTT. It is translated as CTSSISAGLTTAGEKLFF.

Comment on this clonotype: One end of the junction does not line up with germline, which may come from a read error. The V and J genes are TRBV20-1 and TRBJ2-1; 10 bases agree with TRBD2. The CDR3 loop spans 17 amino acids. Germline-derived CDR1 and CDR2 are DFQATT and SNEGSKA (reference sequence). The CDR3 protein is CSSRVFSAGGPNNEQLF. In DNA, the CDR3 is TGCAGTTCTAGAGTCTTCTCAGCGGGGGGGCCCAACAATGAGCAGTTATTC.

This sequence joins TRBV25-1 and TRBJ2-3; possibly TRBD2 for D (6 bases). This CDR3 is built from 15 residues. The germline gives CDR1 MGHDK, CDR2 SYGVNS. V lost 7 bases to trimming and J lost 2 bases, with 16 bases between them. The CDR3 DNA sequence: TGTGCCAGCACTCCGGACTACTCGCTCACAGATACGCAGTATTTT. Translation: CASTPDYSLTDTQYF. Full variable domain (remainder filled in from reference TRBV25-1 and TRBJ2-3): EADIYQTPRYLVIGTGKKITLECSQTMGHDKMYWYQQDPGMELHLIHYSYGVNSTEKGDLSSESTVSRIRTEHFPLTLESARPSHTSQYLCASTPDYSLTDTQYFGPGTRLTVL.

The table lists this clonotype with many counts. CDR3 DNA: TGTGCCAGCAGCTTAGGGACACTAGCGGGGGGCCTGAGGTACAATGAGCAGTTCTTC. Its protein is CASSLGTLAGGLRYNEQFF. The rearrangement links TRBV7-2 to TRBJ2-1, with TRBD2 matching 12 bases. Germline CDR1 SGHTA, CDR2 FQGNSA. The CDR3 sequence is 19 residues long. With 1 base clipped from V and 4 bases from J, the junction kept 11 bases outside the gene matches.

This clonotype was observed a handful of times. V and J are TRBV4-1 and TRBJ2-3, with 8 positions matching TRBD1. Trimming cost V 8 bases and J 0 bases; bases outside gene matches: 7. Germline V lookup: CDR1 MGHRA, CDR2 YSYEKL. This CDR3 is 15 amino acids long. CDR3 sequence: CASGWTGSSTDTQYF. CDR3 coding DNA: TGCGCCAGCGGGTGGACAGGGTCTAGCACAGATACGCAGTATTTT.

The V gene is TRBV20-1, the J gene TRBJ1-4; D is possibly TRBD1 (5 bases). Trimming left V 4 bases short and J 5 bases short, with 14 bases between. The CDR3 length is 14 residues. The germline V gene encodes CDR1 DFQATT and CDR2 SNEGSKA (reference sequence). The CDR3 protein is CSATRDYRNEKLFF. The DNA of the CDR3 is TGCAGTGCTACCCGGGACTATCGCAATGAAAAACTGTTTTTT.

V and J are TRBV7-3 and TRBJ1-1; D is unresolved. This CDR3 is built from 14 residues. V lost 5 bases and J lost 11, with 21 bases in between. Germline assignment: CDR1 SGHTA and CDR2 FQGTGA. The CDR3: CASSPGDGRSDAFF. The CDR3 DNA follows: TGTGCCAGCAGCCCCGGGGATGGCAGGTCCGATGCTTTCTTT.

With respect to this clonotype: The junction and the germline gene differ at one end; a read error may be behind it. This chain connects TRBV20-1 to TRBJ2-7; D may be TRBD2 (7 bases). The CDR3 totals 17 residues. Germline lookup yields CDR1 DFQATT and CDR2 SNEGSKA (reference sequence). The CDR3 DNA reads TGCAGTTCTAGAACCGGGGGGCTCAGGAGGAGCTCCTACGAGCAGTACTTC. Translation gives CSSRTGGLRRSSYEQYF.

In its sample, this clonotype was seen many times. The chain is built from TRBV7-6 and TRBJ2-3; 9 bases are shared with TRBD2. The CDR3 spans 16 residues. V was clipped by 4 bases and J by 3 bases; unmatched bases: 8. CDR1 is SGHVS, CDR2 FNYEAQ, per germline. CDR3 nucleotide sequence: TGTGCCAGCAGCTCACGCGGGGGGGCTCGAACAGATACGCAGTATTTT. This sequence encodes CASSSRGGARTDTQYF.

The chain recombines TRBV6-1 with TRBJ2-5; 7 nucleotides align to TRBD2. Germline V gene data show CDR1 as MNHNS and CDR2 as SASEGT. The length of the CDR3 is 17 residues. Losses at the gene ends were 1 base for V and 4 bases for J; bases not matched to a gene: 12. As DNA, the CDR3 is TGTGCCAGCAGTGAAGATTTCGCAGGGAGGGGTCCAGAGACCCAGTACTTC. Encoded protein: CASSEDFAGRGPETQYF.

This clonotype has ten or more counts. The chain couples TRBV7-6 to TRBJ2-7, with D perhaps TRBD1 (6 bases). Trimming took 3 bases from V and 1 from J, leaving 13 bases between them. Per the germline V gene, CDR1 is SGHVS and CDR2 is FNYEAQ. The CDR3 extends over 15 amino acids. Written as DNA, the CDR3 is TGTGCCAGCAGCTTCTCGACAGGCGGGTCCTACGAGCAGTACTTC. It yields the protein CASSFSTGGSYEQYF. The full variable domain, with the rest looked up from reference TRBV7-6 and TRBJ2-7, is GAGVSQSPRYKVTKRGQDVALRCDPISGHVSLYWYRQALGQGPEFLTYFNYEAQQDKSGLPNDRFSAERPEGSISTLTIQRTEQRDSAMYRCASSFSTGGSYEQYFGPGTRLTVT.

The table lists this clonotype with a few counts. The chain carries TRBV11-3 and TRBJ2-2; 13 nucleotides align to TRBD2. Germline V gene data show CDR1 as SGHNT and CDR2 as YENEEA. The junction had 5 bases not matched to a gene; V was cut back by 5 bases and J by 2 bases. The CDR3 is 17 residues long. The CDR3 DNA reads TGTGCCAGCAGCGCGAGACTAGCGGGGGGCAACACCGGGGAGCTGTTTTTT. Protein sequence: CASSARLAGGNTGELFF.

This clonotype showed up many times. CDR3 sequence reads: CASSLSGGDQPQHF. CDR3 in DNA: TGTGCCAGCAGCTTATCCGGGGGTGATCAGCCCCAGCATTTT. V and J are TRBV7-2 and TRBJ1-5, with a tentative D call TRBD1 (5 bases). The CDR3 length is 14 residues. The ends were cut back, 2 bases at V and 5 bases at J, with 10 bases in the middle. From germline, CDR1 is SGHTA and CDR2 FQGNSA.

This clonotype was recorded a few times. The chain combines TRBV6-2 or TRBV6-3 with TRBJ1-4, with D possibly matching TRBD1 (5 bases). The CDR3 extends over 16 amino acids. V was clipped by 6 bases and J by 4 bases, with 18 bases between them. The V gene's germline CDR1 is MNHEY and CDR2 SVGEGT. CDR3 nucleotides: TGTGCCAGCAGAATGGACACCCGAGGCATTAATGAAAAACTGTTTTTT. Protein sequence: CASRMDTRGINEKLFF.

CDR3 DNA sequence: TGCGCCAGCAGCCACGTCTCGGTGGGGCTTGGGACCCAGTACTTC. Translated, it gives CASSHVSVGLGTQYF. The J gene is TRBJ2-5, the V gene TRBV4-1; tentatively, D is TRBD1 (5 bases). The V gene's germline CDR1 is MGHRA and CDR2 YSYEKL. Trimming left V 3 bases short and J 7 bases short, with 18 bases between. CDR3 length equals 15 residues.

This chain connects TRBV12-5 to TRBJ1-1; no clear D gene. Trimming left V 0 bases short and J 0 bases short, with 17 bases between. This CDR3 spans 18 amino acids. The germline V gene has CDR1 LGHNT and CDR2 FRNRAP. As DNA, the CDR3 is TGTGCTAGTGGTTTGGTACGGACGGGAACAAACATGAACACTGAAGCTTTCTTT. As protein: CASGLVRTGTNMNTEAFF.

The rearrangement uses TRBV20-1 and TRBJ2-7; D remains ambiguous. V was cut by 2 bases and J by 2 bases, with 7 bases left in between. Germline-derived CDR1 and CDR2 are DFQATT and SNEGSKA (reference sequence). CDR3 length: 12 residues. CDR3 coding DNA: TGCAGTGCTAGAACGACGGCCTACGAGCAGTACTTC. Residues: CSARTTAYEQYF.

The genes are TRBV6-1 and TRBJ1-1; TRBD1 matches at 7 bases. V trimming: 6 bases; J trimming: 3 bases; junction bases outside the gene matches: 19. The CDR3 runs to 18 residues. CDR1 and CDR2 from the germline V gene are MNHNS and SASEGT. This chain's CDR3 is CASSPWSTGRRGDTEAFF. The CDR3 DNA reads TGTGCCAGCAGCCCATGGTCGACAGGGCGGAGGGGTGACACTGAAGCTTTCTTT.

The V call is TRBV6-5, the J call TRBJ1-5; possible D gene TRBD1, 5 bases. V dropped 5 bases and J dropped 0 bases, with 14 bases sitting between them. Per the germline V gene, CDR1 is MNHEY and CDR2 is SVGAGI. There are 16 residues in the CDR3. In nucleotides, the CDR3 is TGTGCCAGCAGTCCTACGGGGGGTAATAGCAATCAGCCCCAGCATTTT. Amino acid sequence: CASSPTGGNSNQPQHF.

J is TRBJ2-5 and V is TRBV2; possibly TRBD1 for D (7 bases). Germline CDR1 reads SNHLY; CDR2 reads FYNNEI. CDR3 length: 15 amino acids. Trimming left V 0 bases short and J 2 bases short, with 10 bases between. In nucleotides, the CDR3 is TGTGCCAGCAGTGAAGCGCGGGACAGACAAGAGACCCAGTACTTC. Amino acids: CASSEARDRQETQYF.

This clonotype showed up many times. V and J are TRBV7-2 and TRBJ1-3; D is undetermined. V dropped 1 base and J dropped 5 bases, with 12 bases sitting between them. The V gene's germline CDR1 is SGHTA and CDR2 FQGNSA. This CDR3 comprises 15 residues. The CDR3 is CASSLGGGFRNTIYF. The CDR3 bases are TGTGCCAGCAGCTTAGGGGGAGGGTTTAGAAACACCATATATTTT.

About this clonotype: The junction departs from germline at one end; a sequencing error may be responsible. J is TRBJ1-4 and V is TRBV28; 10 bases agree with TRBD1. The CDR3 extends over 18 amino acids. Germline CDR1 and CDR2: MDHEN and SYDVKM. In nucleotides, the CDR3 is TGTGACAGCAGCCTCCCACGGGACAGGGGCGACCTTGGTGAAAAACTGTTTTTT. It encodes CDSSLPRDRGDLGEKLFF.

In this sample, this clonotype turned up many times. This sequence joins TRBV11-1 and TRBJ2-1; tentatively, D is TRBD1 or TRBD2 (6 bases each). The CDR3 is 16 amino acids. Germline CDR1 is SGHAT and CDR2 is FQDESV (reference sequence). V was clipped by 8 bases and J by 5 bases, with 22 bases between them. The DNA for the CDR3 is TGTGCCAGCGCTTCTACCCGAGGGGGGTTCAACAATGAGCAGTTCTTC. Amino acids: CASASTRGGFNNEQFF.

This clonotype was observed at least ten times. The chain's CDR3 is CASSLVGGAGDEQFF. CDR3 DNA sequence: TGTGCCAGCAGCTTAGTTGGGGGGGCCGGGGATGAGCAGTTCTTC. The chain employs TRBV7-2 and TRBJ2-1, with TRBD2 as a possible D gene (7 bases). Germline assignment: CDR1 SGHTA and CDR2 FQGNSA. The CDR3 length is 15 residues. V was trimmed by 1 base and J by 8 bases, leaving 15 bases between them.